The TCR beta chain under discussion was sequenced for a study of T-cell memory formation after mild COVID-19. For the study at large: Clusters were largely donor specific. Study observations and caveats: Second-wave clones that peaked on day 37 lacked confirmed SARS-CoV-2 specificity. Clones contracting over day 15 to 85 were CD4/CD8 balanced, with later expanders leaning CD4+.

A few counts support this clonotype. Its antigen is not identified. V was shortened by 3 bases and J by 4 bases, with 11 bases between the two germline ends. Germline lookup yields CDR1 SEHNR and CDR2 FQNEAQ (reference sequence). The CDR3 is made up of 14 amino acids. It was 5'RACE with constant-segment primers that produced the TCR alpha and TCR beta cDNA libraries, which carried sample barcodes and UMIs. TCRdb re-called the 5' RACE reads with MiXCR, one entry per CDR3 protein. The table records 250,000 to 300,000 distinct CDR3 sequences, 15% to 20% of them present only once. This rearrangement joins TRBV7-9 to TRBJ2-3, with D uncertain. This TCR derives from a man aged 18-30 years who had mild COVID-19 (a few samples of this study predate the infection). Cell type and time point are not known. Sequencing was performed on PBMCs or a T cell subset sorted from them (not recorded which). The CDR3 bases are TGTGCCAGCAGCTTCCGCCGCGATGCAGATACGCAGTATTTT. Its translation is CASSFRRDADTQYF.